This T cell receptor beta chain was sequenced in a study of shared clonotypes between healthy human individuals. Clones were read by immunoSEQ multiplex PCR, and TCRdb kept only the in-frame ones, dropping some. The sample has some 480,000 clones; 70% to 80% are singletons. The CDR3 length is 19 residues. CDR1 is MGHRA, CDR2 YSYEKL, per germline. J lost 8 bases, V lost 3 bases, and 16 bases had no gene match. The sample consisted of PBMCs. This receptor was identified in a woman aged 40 to 50 in good health. Some clones in this sample may be carry-over from other donors' samples. The chain couples TRBV4-1 to TRBJ1-4; 12 nucleotides line up with TRBD1. CDR3 nucleotide sequence: TGCGCCAGCAGCCAGGGATTGGGACAGGGGGCGCAATTTGGAGAAAAACTGTTTTTT. Translated: CASSQGLGQGAQFGEKLFF.